Listed here is a single TCR beta chain. A single record per CDR3 protein comes from TCRdb applying MiXCR to the RT-PCR reads. The sample lists 500,000 to 600,000 distinct CDR3 sequences, about 15% occurring once. The sample is drawn from a study of response to subunit inactivated influenza vaccine. The germline gives CDR1 DFQATT, CDR2 SNEGSKA (reference sequence). CDR3 size: 15 residues. Unmatched junction bases numbered 11, after V lost 4 bases and J lost 6 bases. Sequenced here: CD4+ T cells sorted from PBMCs, sampled approximately 25 months after vaccination. The source is a man in his fifties or sixties who received an inactivated influenza vaccine. The rearrangement links TRBV20-1 to TRBJ2-1; 8 nucleotides match TRBD2. CDR3 sequence (DNA): TGCAGTGCTACTGCCGGTAGCGGGACTCTCAATGAGCAGTTCTTC. Its protein product is CSATAGSGTLNEQFF.